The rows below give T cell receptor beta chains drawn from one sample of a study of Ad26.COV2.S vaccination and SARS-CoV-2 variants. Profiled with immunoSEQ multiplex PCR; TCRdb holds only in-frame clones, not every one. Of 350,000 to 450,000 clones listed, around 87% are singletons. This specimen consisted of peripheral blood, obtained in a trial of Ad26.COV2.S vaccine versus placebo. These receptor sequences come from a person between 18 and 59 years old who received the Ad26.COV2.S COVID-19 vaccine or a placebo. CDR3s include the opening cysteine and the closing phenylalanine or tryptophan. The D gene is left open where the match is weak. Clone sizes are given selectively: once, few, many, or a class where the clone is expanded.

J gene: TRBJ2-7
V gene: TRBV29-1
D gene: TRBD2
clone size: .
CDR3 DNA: TGCAGCGTCGTTGGACGGGGGGGAGCCTACGAGCAGTACTTC
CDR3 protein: CSVVGRGGAYEQYF

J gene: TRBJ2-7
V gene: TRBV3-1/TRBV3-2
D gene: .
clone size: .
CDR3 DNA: TGTGCCAGCAGCCAAGGGAGGGGCGAGCAGTACTTC
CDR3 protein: CASSQGRGEQYF

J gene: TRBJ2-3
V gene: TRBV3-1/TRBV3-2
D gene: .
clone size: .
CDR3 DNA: TGTGCCAGCAGCCTCAGGGGAGTCACAGATACGCAGTATTTT
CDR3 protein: CASSLRGVTDTQYF

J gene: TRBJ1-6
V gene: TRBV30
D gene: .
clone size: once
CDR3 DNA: TGTGCCTCCCGACAGGATTATAATTCACCCCTCCACTTT
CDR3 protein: CASRQDYNSPLHF

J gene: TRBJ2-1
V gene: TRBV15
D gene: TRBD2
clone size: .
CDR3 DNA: TGTGCCACCAGCCATCCCATTAGCGGGAGTGAGAATGAGCAGTTCTTC
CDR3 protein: CATSHPISGSENEQFF

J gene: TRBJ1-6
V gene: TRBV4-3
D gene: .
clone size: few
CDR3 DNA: TGCGCCAGCAGCCGGGATTCACGCGGCTCACCCCTCCACTTT
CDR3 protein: CASSRDSRGSPLHF

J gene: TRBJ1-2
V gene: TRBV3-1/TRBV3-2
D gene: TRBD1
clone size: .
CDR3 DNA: TGTGCCAGCAGCGCAACAACAGGGGGCGGCTTCTATGGCTACACCTTC
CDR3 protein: CASSATTGGGFYGYTF

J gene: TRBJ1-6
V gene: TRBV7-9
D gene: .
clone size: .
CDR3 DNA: TGTGCCAGCAGCTCCGGGACGGGGGATTCACCCCTCCACTTT
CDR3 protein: CASSSGTGDSPLHF

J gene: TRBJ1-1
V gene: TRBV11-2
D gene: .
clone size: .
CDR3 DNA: TGTGCCAGCAGCTTAGAGTCCGGGATCACTGAAGCTTTCTTT
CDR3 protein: CASSLESGITEAFF

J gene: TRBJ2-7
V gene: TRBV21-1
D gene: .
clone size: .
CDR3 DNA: TGTGCCAGCAGCAAAGACAGGGAAATTACCTACGAGCAGTACTTC
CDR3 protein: CASSKDREITYEQYF

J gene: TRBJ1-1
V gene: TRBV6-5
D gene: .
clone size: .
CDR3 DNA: TGTGCCAGCTGCGGACCCGGGACTGAAGCTTTCTTT
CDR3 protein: CASCGPGTEAFF

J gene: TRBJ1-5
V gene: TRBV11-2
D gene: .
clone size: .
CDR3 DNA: TGTGCCAGCAGCTTAGGTTTCGATCAGCCCCAGCATTTT
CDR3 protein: CASSLGFDQPQHF

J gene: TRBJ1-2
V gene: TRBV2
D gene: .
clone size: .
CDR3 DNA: TGTGCCAGCAACGACCAAATCGGCTATGGCTACACCTTC
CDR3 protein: CASNDQIGYGYTF

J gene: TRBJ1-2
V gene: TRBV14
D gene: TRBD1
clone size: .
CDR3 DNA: TGTGCCAGCAGCCTCCGGGACAGGAGTAACTATGGCTACACCTTC
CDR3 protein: CASSLRDRSNYGYTF

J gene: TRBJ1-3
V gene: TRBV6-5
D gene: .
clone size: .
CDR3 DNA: TGTGCCAGCAGTTACGGGGGAGGGGGAAACACCATATATTTT
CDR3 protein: CASSYGGGGNTIYF

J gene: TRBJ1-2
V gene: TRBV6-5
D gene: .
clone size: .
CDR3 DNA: TGTGCCAGCAGTACAACCGACAGGCTTAACTATGGCTACACCTTC
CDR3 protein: CASSTTDRLNYGYTF

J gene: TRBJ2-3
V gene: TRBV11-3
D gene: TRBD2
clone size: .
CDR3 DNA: TGTGCCAGCAGCTCGGGACTAGCGGCAACCGGAGATACGCAGTATTTT
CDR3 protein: CASSSGLAATGDTQYF

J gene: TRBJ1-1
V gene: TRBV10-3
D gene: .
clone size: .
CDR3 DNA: TGTGCCATCTCGAACACTGAAGCTTTCTTT
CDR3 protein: CAISNTEAFF

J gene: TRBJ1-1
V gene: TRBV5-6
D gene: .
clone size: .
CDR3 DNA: TGTGCCAGCAGCTTGGGGAGGGTAACTGAAGCTTTCTTT
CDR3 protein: CASSLGRVTEAFF

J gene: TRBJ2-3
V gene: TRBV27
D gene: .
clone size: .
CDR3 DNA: TGTGCCAGCAGGCCGACTAGTCCGACAGATACGCAGTATTTT
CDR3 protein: CASRPTSPTDTQYF

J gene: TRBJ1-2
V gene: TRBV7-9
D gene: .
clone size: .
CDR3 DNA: TGTGCCAGCAGCTTAGTAGGCTACACCTTC
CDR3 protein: CASSLVGYTF

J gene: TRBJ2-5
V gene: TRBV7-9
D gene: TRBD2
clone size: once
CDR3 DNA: TGTGCCAGCAGAGGAAAGGCGGGACTAGCGGGACTAGAGACCCAGTACTTC
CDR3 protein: CASRGKAGLAGLETQYF

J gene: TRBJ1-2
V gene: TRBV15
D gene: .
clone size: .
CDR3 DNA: TGTGCCACCAGCCCCCGTAGGGGCGGATATGGCTACACCTTC
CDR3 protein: CATSPRRGGYGYTF

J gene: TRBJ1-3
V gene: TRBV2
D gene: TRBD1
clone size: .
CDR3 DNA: TGTGCCAGCAGCGGTGGACAGGGCTTTGGAAACACCATATATTTT
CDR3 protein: CASSGGQGFGNTIYF

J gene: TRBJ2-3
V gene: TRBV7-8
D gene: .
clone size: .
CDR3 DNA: TGTGCCAGCAGCTTAGGGCAGGGAGATACGCAGTATTTT
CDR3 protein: CASSLGQGDTQYF

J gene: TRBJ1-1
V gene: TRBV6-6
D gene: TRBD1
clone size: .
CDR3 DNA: TGTGCCAGCAGTTACTCGAGGGGACAGAGGAACACTGAAGCTTTCTTT
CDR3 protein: CASSYSRGQRNTEAFF

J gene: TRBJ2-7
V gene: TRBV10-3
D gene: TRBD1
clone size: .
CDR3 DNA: TGTGCCACCGTCGACAGGGGGGACGCCTACGAGCAGTACTTC
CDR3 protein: CATVDRGDAYEQYF

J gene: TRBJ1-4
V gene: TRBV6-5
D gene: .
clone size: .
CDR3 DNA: TGTGCCAGCAGTTACTCGGCGACCGAAAAACTGTTTTTT
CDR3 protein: CASSYSATEKLFF

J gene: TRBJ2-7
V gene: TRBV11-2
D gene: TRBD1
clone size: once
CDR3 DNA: TGTGCCAGCAGCTTAGACTGGGGACAGGGGGTCGAGCAGTACTTC
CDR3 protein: CASSLDWGQGVEQYF

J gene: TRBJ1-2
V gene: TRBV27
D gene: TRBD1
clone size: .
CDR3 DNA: TGTGCCAGCAGTTTATCGGGACAGGGGGGAGGTGGCTACACCTTC
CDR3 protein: CASSLSGQGGGGYTF

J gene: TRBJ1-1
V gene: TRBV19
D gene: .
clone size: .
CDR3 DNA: TGTGCCAGTACCCAGGGGCAGAACACTGAAGCTTTCTTT
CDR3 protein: CASTQGQNTEAFF

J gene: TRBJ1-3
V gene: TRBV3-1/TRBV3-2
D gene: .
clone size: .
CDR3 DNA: TGTGCCAGCAGCCAACGGGCAAACTCTGGAAACACCATATATTTT
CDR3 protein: CASSQRANSGNTIYF

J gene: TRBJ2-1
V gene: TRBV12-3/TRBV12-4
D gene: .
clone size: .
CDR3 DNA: TGTGCCAGCAGTCCGGCCGGCGATGAGCAGTTCTTC
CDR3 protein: CASSPAGDEQFF

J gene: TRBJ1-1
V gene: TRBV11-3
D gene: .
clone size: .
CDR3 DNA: TGTGCCAGCGCCTTGGGGGGAATGAACACTGAAGCTTTCTTT
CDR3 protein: CASALGGMNTEAFF

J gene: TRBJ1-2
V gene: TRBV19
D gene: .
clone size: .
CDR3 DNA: TGTGCCAGTATCCCGAAAGGTTCCCGAGGCTATGGCTACACCTTC
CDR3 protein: CASIPKGSRGYGYTF

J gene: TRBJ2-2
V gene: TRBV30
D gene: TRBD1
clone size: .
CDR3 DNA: TGTGCCTGGATCAAACAGGGGTCCGGGGAGCTGTTTTTT
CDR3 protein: CAWIKQGSGELFF

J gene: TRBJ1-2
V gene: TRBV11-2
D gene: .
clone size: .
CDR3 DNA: TGTGCCAGCAGCTTAACGGGCCCTAACTATGGCTACACCTTC
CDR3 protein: CASSLTGPNYGYTF